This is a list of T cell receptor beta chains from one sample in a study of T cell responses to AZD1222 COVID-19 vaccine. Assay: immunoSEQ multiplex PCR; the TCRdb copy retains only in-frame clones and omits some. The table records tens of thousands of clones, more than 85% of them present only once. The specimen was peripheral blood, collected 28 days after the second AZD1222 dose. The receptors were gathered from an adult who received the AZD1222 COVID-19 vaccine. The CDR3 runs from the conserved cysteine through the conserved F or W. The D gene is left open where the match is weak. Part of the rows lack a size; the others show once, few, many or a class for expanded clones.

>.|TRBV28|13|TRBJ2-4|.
TGTGCCATTAGACAGCTAGCCAAAAACATTCAGTACTTC
CAIRQLAKNIQYF
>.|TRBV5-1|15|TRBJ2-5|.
TGCGCCAGCAGCCCCATGCCGTCTTGGGGAGAGACCCAGTACTTC
CASSPMPSWGETQYF
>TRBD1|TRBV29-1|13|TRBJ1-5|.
TGCAGCGTTTGGACAGGGGGAGGTCAGCCCCAGCATTTT
CSVWTGGGQPQHF
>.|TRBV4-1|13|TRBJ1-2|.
TGCGCCAGCAGCCACTCCTTTACTGAGGGCTACACCTTC
CASSHSFTEGYTF
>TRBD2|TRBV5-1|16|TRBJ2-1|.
TGCGCCAGCAGCTTGTTGGCTAGCGGACCCTACAATGAGCAGTTCTTC
CASSLLASGPYNEQFF
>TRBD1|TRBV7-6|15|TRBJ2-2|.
TGTGCCAGCAGCGCCGGGACAGGGAAAACCGGGGAGCTGTTTTTT
CASSAGTGKTGELFF
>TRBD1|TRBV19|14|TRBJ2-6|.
TGTGCCAGTAACACAGGGGATGGGGCCAACGTCCTGACTTTC
CASNTGDGANVLTF
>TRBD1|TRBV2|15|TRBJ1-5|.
TGTGCCAGCAGTGAAAACAGGGGGCTGGATCAGCCCCAGCATTTT
CASSENRGLDQPQHF
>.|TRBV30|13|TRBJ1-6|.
TGTGCCTGGGGAGGGGAATATAATTCACCCCTCCACTTT
CAWGGEYNSPLHF
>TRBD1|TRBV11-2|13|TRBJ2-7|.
TGTGCCAGCAGCCCAGGACAGGTCTACGAGCAGTACTTC
CASSPGQVYEQYF
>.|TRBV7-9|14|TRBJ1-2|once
TGTGCCAGCAGCCCGGTCGGGGGGCAGGGCGGCTACACCTTC
CASSPVGGQGGYTF
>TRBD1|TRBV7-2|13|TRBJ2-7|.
TGTGCCAGCACCTTGGACAGGGGGGTCGAGCAGTACTTC
CASTLDRGVEQYF
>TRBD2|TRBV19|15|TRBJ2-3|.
TGTGCCAGTAGTATGGTCAACAGCGGGGCAGATACGCAGTATTTT
CASSMVNSGADTQYF
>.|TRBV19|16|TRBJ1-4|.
TGTGCCAGTAGTACCGAGGGTAGTGGCGCGAATGAAAAACTGTTTTTT
CASSTEGSGANEKLFF
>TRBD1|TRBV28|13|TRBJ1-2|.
TGTGCCAGCAGTTTGATTACAGGGGATGGCTACACCTTC
CASSLITGDGYTF
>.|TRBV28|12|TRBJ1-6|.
TGTGCCAGCAGGGTTTCGGATTCACCCCTCCACTTT
CASRVSDSPLHF
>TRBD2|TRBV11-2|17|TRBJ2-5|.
TGTGCCAGCAGCACAGGTAGAACTAGCGGGAGCTCAGAGACCCAGTACTTC
CASSTGRTSGSSETQYF
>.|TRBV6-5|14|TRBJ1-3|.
TGTGCCAGCTCATTCGGGGACTCTGGAAACACCATATATTTT
CASSFGDSGNTIYF
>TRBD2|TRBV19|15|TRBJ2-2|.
TGTGCCAGTAAGGTAGCGGGAGCCCACACCGGGGAGCTGTTTTTT
CASKVAGAHTGELFF
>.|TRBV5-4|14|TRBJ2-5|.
TGTGCCAGCAGCTTGGCTGGACAGCAAGAGACCCAGTACTTC
CASSLAGQQETQYF
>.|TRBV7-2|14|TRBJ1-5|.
TGTGCCAGCAGCCCAGACCAATGGTATCAGCCCCAGCATTTT
CASSPDQWYQPQHF
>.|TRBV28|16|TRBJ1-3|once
TGTGCCAGCAGTTCGCGGGGCTCAAGCTCTGGAAACACCATATATTTT
CASSSRGSSSGNTIYF
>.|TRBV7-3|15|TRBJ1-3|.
TGTGCCAGCAGCTTATACGGGGCTGCTGGAAACACCATATATTTT
CASSLYGAAGNTIYF
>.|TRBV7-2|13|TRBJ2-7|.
TGTGCCAGCAGCCCAACCCCCAGGAACGAGCAGTACTTC
CASSPTPRNEQYF
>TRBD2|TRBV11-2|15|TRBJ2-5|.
TGTGCCAGCAGCTCCGGTTGGGGGGGCCAAGAGACCCAGTACTTC
CASSSGWGGQETQYF
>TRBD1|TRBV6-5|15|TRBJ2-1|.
TGTGCCAGCCCACAGGGGGCAGGTTCTTACAATGAGCAGTTCTTC
CASPQGAGSYNEQFF